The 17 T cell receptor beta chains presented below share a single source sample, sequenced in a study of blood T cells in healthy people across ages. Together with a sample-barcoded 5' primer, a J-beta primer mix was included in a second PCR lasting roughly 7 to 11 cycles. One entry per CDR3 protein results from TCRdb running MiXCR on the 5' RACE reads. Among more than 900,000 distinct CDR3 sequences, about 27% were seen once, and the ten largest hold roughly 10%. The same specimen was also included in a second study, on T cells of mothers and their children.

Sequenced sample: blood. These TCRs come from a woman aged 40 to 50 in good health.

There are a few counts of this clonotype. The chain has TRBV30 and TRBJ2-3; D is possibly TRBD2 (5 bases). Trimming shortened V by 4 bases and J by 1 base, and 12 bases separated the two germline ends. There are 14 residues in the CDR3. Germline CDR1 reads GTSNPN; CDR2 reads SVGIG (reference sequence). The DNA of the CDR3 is TGTGCCTGGAAAACTAGGCCGGGCACAGATACGCAGTATTTT. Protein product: CAWKTRPGTDTQYF.

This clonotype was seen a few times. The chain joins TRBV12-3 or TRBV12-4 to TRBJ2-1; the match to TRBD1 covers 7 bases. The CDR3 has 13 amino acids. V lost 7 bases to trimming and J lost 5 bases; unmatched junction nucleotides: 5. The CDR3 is CASNSDRDNEQFF. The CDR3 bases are TGTGCCAGCAACTCAGACAGGGACAATGAGCAGTTCTTC.

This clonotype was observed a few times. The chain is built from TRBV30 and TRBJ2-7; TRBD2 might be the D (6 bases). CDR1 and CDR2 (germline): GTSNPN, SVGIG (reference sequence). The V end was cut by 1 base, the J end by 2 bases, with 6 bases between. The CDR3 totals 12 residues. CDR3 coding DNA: TGTGCCTGGAGTGGGGGGGCCTACGAGCAGTACTTC. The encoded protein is CAWSGGAYEQYF.

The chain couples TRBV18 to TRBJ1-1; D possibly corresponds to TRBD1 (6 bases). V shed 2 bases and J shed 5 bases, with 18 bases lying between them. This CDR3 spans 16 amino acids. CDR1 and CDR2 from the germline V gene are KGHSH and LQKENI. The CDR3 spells CASSPGQGFKFTEAFF. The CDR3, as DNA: TGTGCCAGCTCACCAGGGCAGGGGTTTAAATTTACTGAAGCTTTCTTT.

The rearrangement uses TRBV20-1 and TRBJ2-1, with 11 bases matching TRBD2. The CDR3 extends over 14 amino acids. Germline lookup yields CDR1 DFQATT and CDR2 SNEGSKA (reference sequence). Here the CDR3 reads CSLYRTSGYNEQFF. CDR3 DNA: TGCAGCCTATATAGGACTAGCGGGTACAATGAGCAGTTCTTC.

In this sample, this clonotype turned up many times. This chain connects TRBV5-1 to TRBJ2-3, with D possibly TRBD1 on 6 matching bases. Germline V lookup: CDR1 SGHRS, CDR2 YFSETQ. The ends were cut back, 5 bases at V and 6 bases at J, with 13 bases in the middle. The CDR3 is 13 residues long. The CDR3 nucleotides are TGCGCCAGCAGGGGGGACAATGGCGATACGCAGTATTTT. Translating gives CASRGDNGDTQYF.

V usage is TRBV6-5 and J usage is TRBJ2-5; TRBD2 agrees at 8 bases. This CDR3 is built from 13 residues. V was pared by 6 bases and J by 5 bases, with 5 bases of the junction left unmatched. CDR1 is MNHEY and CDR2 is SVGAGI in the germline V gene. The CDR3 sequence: CASRTSEGETQYF. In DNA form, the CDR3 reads TGTGCCAGCAGGACTAGCGAGGGGGAGACCCAGTACTTC.

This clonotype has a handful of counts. The CDR3: CASSATPQDRGGYTF. The CDR3 nucleotides are TGTGCCAGCAGCGCAACCCCTCAGGACAGGGGAGGCTACACCTTC. The chain links TRBV9 to TRBJ1-2; 9 bases agree with TRBD1. The V and J ends lost 3 bases and 8 bases, in that order; junction bases with no gene match: 11. This CDR3 has 15 amino acids. In germline, CDR1 is SGDLS, CDR2 YYNGEE.

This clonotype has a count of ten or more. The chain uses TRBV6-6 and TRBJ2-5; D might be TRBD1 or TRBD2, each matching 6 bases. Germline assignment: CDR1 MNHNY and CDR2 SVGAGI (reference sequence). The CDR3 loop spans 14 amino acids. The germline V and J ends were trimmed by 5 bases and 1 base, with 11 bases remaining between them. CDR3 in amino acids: CASSTGGIQETQYF. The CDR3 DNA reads TGTGCCAGCAGTACCGGGGGCATCCAAGAGACCCAGTACTTC.

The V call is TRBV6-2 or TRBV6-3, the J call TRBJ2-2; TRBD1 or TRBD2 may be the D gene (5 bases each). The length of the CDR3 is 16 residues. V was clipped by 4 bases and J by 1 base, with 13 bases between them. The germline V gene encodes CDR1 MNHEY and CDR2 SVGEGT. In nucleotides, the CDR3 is TGTGCCAGCAGTTCCTACGGGACCGAGAACACCGGGGAGCTGTTTTTT. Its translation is CASSSYGTENTGELFF.

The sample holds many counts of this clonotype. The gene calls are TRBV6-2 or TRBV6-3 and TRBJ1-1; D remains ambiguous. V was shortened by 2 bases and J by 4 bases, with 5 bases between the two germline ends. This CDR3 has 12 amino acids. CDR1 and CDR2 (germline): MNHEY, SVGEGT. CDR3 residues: CASSYRRTEAFF. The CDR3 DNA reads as TGTGCCAGCAGTTACCGGCGCACTGAAGCTTTCTTT.

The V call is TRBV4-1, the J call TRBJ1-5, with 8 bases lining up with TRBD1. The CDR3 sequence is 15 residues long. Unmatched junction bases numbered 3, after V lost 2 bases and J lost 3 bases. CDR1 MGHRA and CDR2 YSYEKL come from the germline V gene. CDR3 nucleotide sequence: TGCGCCAGCAGCCAACCAGGGGGCGCCAATCAGCCCCAGCATTTT. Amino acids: CASSQPGGANQPQHF.

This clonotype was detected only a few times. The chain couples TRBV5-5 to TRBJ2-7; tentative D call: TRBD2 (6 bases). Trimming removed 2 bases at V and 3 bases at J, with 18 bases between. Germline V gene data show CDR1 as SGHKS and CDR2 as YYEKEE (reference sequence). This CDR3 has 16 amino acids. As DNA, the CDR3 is TGTGCCAGCAGCTTACGGGAGACCGGGGATCTCTACGAGCAGTACTTC. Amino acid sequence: CASSLRETGDLYEQYF.

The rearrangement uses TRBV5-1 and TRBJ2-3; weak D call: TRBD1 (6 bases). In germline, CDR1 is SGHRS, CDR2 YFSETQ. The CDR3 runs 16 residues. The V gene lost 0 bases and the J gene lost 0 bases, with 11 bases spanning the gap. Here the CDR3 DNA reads TGCGCCAGCAGCTTGGAGGGGGTGACTAGCACAGATACGCAGTATTTT. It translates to CASSLEGVTSTDTQYF.

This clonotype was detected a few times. CDR3 loop: CASNTGTGGNNEQFF. The CDR3 DNA reads TGCGCCAGCAACACCGGGACAGGGGGAAACAATGAGCAGTTCTTC. The V and J genes are TRBV5-1 and TRBJ2-1; 11 positions agree with TRBD1. Trimming took 6 bases from V and 5 from J; bases not matched to a gene: 7. This CDR3 comprises 15 residues. The germline V gene has CDR1 SGHRS and CDR2 YFSETQ.

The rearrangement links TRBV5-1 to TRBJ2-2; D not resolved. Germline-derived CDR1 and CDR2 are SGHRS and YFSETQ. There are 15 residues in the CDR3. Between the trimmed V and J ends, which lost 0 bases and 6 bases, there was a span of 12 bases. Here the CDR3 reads CASSLEAGWAGELFF. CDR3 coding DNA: TGCGCCAGCAGCTTGGAGGCCGGATGGGCCGGGGAGCTGTTTTTT.

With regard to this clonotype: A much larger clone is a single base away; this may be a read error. The CDR3 spells CASSLGIGGLVGNEQYF. As DNA, the CDR3 is TGTGCCAGCAGCTTAGGTATTGGGGGGCTAGTAGGCAATGAGCAGTACTTC. The chain links TRBV7-2 to TRBJ2-4; D is tentatively TRBD1 or TRBD2 (6 bases each). Trimming removed 1 base at V and 13 bases at J, with 26 bases between. CDR3 length: 17 amino acids. CDR1 is SGHTA, CDR2 FQGNSA, per germline. Complete variable domain (other parts from reference TRBV7-2 and TRBJ2-4): GAGVSQSPSNKVTEKGKDVELRCDPISGHTALYWYRQSLGQGLEFLIYFQGNSAPDKSGLPSDRFSAERTGGSVSTLTIQRTQQEDSAVYLCASSLGIGGLVGNEQYFGAGTRLSVL.